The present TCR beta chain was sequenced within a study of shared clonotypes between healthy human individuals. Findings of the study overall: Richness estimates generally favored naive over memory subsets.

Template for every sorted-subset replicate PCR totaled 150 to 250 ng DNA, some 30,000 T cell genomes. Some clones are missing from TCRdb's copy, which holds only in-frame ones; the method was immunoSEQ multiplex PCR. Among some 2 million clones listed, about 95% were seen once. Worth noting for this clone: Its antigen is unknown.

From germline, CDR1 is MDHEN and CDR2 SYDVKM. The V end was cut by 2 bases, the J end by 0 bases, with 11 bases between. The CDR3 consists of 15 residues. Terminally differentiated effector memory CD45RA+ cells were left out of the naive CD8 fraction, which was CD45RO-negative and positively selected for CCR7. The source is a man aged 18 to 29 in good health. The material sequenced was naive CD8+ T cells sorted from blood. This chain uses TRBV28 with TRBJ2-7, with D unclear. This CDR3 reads CASSLRVLSSYEQYF. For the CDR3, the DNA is TGTGCCAGCAGTTTAAGGGTATTGAGCTCCTACGAGCAGTACTTC. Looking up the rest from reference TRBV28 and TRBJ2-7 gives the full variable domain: DVKVTQSSRYLVKRTGEKVFLECVQDMDHENMFWYRQDPGLGLRLIYFSYDVKMKEKGDIPEGYSVSREKKERFSLILESASTNQTSMYLCASSLRVLSSYEQYFGPGTRLTVT.